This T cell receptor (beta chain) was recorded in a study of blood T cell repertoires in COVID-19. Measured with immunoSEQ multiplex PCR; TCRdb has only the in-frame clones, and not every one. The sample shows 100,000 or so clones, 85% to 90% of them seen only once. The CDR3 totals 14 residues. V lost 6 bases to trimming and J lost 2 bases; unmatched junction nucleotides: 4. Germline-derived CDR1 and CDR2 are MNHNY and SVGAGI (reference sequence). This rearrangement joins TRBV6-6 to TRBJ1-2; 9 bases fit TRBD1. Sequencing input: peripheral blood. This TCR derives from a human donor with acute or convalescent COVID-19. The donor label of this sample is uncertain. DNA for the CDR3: TGTGCCAGCAGGAGGACAGGGGAGAACTATGGCTACACCTTC. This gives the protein CASRRTGENYGYTF.